Detailed here is one T cell receptor beta chain. Its antigen is undetermined. V was trimmed by 1 base and J by 0 bases, leaving 10 bases between them. Germline V lookup: CDR1 LGHNA, CDR2 YSLEER. The CDR3 consists of 15 residues. Using immunoSEQ multiplex PCR, the repertoire was profiled, and TCRdb retains in-frame clones only, with some absent. Of 160,000 or so clones in the sample, roughly 90% are singletons; the top ten hold less than 6.5%. These data are taken from a study of T cell responses to AZD1222 COVID-19 vaccine. Study-wide results and caveats: Sampling that yielded the repertoires occurred only after the peak T cell response.

The clonotype was recovered from an adult in good health. The chain is built from TRBV4-3 and TRBJ2-7, with D tentatively TRBD2 (5 bases). Sample: peripheral blood, taken on day 0 of AZD1222 vaccination. CDR3 nucleotides: TGCGCCAGCAGCCAAGGAGAGGGAAGCTCCTACGAGCAGTACTTC. Translated: CASSQGEGSSYEQYF.